What follows are 6 T cell receptor beta chains derived from one specimen sequenced in a study of CD8 T cells in Susac syndrome (dated by TCRdb to about 2019). The receptor library was made with the immunoSEQ multiplex PCR assay. RNA was extracted with the RNeasy kit and 0.5 to 1 ug was reverse transcribed using random hexamers. The public reads were run again by TCRdb, first through fastp at Q25 and then through MiXCR, and only productive beta chains were kept. Entries that share a CDR3 protein sequence are merged under the most common genes and DNA. The sample includes tens of thousands of distinct CDR3 sequences, with more than 85% observed a single time. Clones ranked in the top ten supply approximately 0.53% of the sample. The sample consisted of CD8+ T cells from PBMCs. These receptors were obtained from a human donor in good health.

The rearrangement joins TRBV30 to TRBJ2-7; D might be TRBD2 (6 bases). The CDR3 length is 12 residues. V was pared by 5 bases and J by 3 bases, with 11 bases between. Per germline, CDR1 GTSNPN and CDR2 SVGIG (reference sequence). CDR3 loop: CAWAREDYEQYF. CDR3 in DNA: TGTGCCTGGGCAAGGGAGGACTACGAGCAGTACTTC.

The chain is built from TRBV7-9 and TRBJ2-1; TRBD2 is a possible D gene (5 bases). Germline V CDR1 and CDR2: SEHNR, FQNEAQ (reference sequence). CDR3 length: 13 amino acids. Trimming left V 0 bases short and J 5 bases short, with 5 bases between. The CDR3: CASSLAGDNEQFF. Written as DNA, the CDR3 is TGTGCCAGCAGCTTAGCGGGAGACAATGAGCAGTTCTTC.

The rearrangement links TRBV20-1 to TRBJ1-5; D unresolved. CDR3 size: 16 residues. V lost 6 bases and J 6 bases, leaving 24 bases between the germline ends. Germline-derived CDR1 and CDR2 are DFQATT and SNEGSKA (reference sequence). The CDR3 region is CSASDPSSRASQPQHF. CDR3 nucleotide sequence: TGCAGTGCCAGTGACCCTTCCTCGCGGGCAAGTCAGCCCCAGCATTTT.

The chain has TRBV24-1 and TRBJ2-2; 7 nucleotides agree with TRBD2. The CDR3 consists of 17 residues. Germline V gives CDR1 KGHDR, CDR2 SFDVKD. The J segment lost 0 bases and the V segment lost 3 bases, leaving 6 bases of the junction unmatched. The CDR3 DNA reads as TGTGCCACCAGTGATGGAGAGCGGGGATCGAACACCGGGGAGCTGTTTTTT. It encodes CATSDGERGSNTGELFF.

The chain combines TRBV14 with TRBJ2-7; a possible D gene is TRBD1 (5 bases). Trimming took 0 bases from V and 0 from J, leaving 9 bases between them. The CDR3 runs to 15 residues. Per germline, CDR1 SGHDN and CDR2 FVKESK. The CDR3 here is CASSQERGYSYEQYF. CDR3 DNA: TGTGCCAGCAGCCAAGAAAGGGGATACTCCTACGAGCAGTACTTC.

V is TRBV28 and J is TRBJ2-7; TRBD1 agrees at 7 bases. The CDR3 is 14 amino acids. Germline-derived CDR1 and CDR2 are MDHEN and SYDVKM. Trimming cost V 6 bases and J 4 bases; bases outside gene matches: 9. CDR3 in amino acids: CASRRTGLIYEQYF. The CDR3 nucleotides read TGTGCCAGCAGACGGACAGGTCTTATATACGAGCAGTACTTC.